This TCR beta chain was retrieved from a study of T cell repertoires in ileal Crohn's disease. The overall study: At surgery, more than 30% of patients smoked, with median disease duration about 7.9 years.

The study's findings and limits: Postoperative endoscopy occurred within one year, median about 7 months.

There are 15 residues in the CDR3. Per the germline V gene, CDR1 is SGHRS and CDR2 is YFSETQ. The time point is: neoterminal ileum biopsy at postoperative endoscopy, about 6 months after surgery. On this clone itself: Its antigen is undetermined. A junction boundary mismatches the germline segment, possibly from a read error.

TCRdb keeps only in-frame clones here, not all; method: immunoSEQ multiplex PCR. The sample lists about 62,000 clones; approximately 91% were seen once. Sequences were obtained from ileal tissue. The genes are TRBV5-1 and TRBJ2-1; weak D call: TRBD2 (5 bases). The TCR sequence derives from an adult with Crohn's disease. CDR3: CVSSLASGSYNEQFF. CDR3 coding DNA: TGCGTCAGCAGCTTGGCCAGCGGTTCCTACAATGAGCAGTTCTTC.